This T cell receptor beta chain was recorded in a study of shared clonotypes between healthy human individuals. Deep was the level at which the assay was run. Repertoires were generated with immunoSEQ multiplex PCR, while TCRdb's copy carries only in-frame clones and drops some. The sample has a few hundred thousand clones; around three quarters are singletons. The clonotype originates from a woman aged 40 to 50 in good health. Some clones in this sample may be carry-over from other donors' samples. Sequences were obtained from PBMCs.

The CDR3 region is CASSHSQGFGNTIYF. As DNA, the CDR3 is TGTGCCAGCAGCCACTCACAGGGGTTCGGAAACACCATATATTTT. This chain uses TRBV5-5 with TRBJ1-3, with 7 bases aligning to TRBD1. Trimming cost V 4 bases and J 4 bases; bases outside gene matches: 8. CDR3 length equals 15 residues. CDR1 and CDR2 (germline): SGHKS, YYEKEE (reference sequence).